Shown below are 17 T cell receptor beta chains from a single sample sequenced in a study of CD8+CD57+ T cells in acquired aplastic anemia. CDR3 and TCR beta VDJ profiling relied on genomic DNA as the template. TCRdb called the reads again in MiXCR, with one record for every CDR3 protein. The table lists 270,000 or so distinct CDR3 sequences, around 82% of them singletons, with less than 50% in the top ten. All sequencing subjects had displayed CD8+CD57+ cell expansion on flow cytometry. What was sequenced was sorted CD4+, CD8+, or CD8+CD57+ T cells (not recorded which) from PBMCs. The receptors were sampled from a human donor with aplastic anemia.

This clonotype has only a few counts. Sequence at one end of the junction differs from germline and may be a read error. The chain links TRBV2 to TRBJ2-7; a possible D gene is TRBD2 (6 bases). The CDR3 is made up of 15 amino acids. Per the germline V gene, CDR1 is SNHLY and CDR2 is FYNNEI. The CDR3 is CASGDGGPLLYEQYF. The CDR3 DNA sequence: TGTGCCAGCGGTGACGGAGGGCCCCTACTCTACGAGCAGTACTTC.

In the case of this clonotype: An end of the junction differs from the germline gene, which may be a read error. This chain uses TRBV15 with TRBJ2-5; D is undetermined. The CDR3 sequence is 14 residues long. The germline CDR1 and CDR2 sequences are LNHNV and YYDKDF (reference sequence). CDR3 protein: CATGRGRIQEHHFF. The CDR3 bases are TGTGCCACCGGCAGAGGCAGGATCCAAGAGCACCACTTCTTC. Complete variable domain (other parts from reference TRBV15 and TRBJ2-5): DAMVIQNPRYQVTQFGKPVTLSCSQTLNHNVMYWYQQKSSQAPKLLFHYYDKDFNNEADTPDNFQSRRPNTSFCFLDIRSPGLGDTAMYLCATGRGRIQEHHFFGPGTRLLVL.

To note about this clonotype: The CDR3 does not close with the conserved phenylalanine or tryptophan, likely indicating a read error. No DNA is shown, since the ends of the CDR3 on it are uncertain; the CDR3 is the one TCRdb lists. J is TRBJ2-1 and V is TRBV2; the table's D call, TRBD1, has no DNA check behind it. Germline V lookup: CDR1 SNHLY, CDR2 FYNNEI. The CDR3 has 15 residues if both end residues are counted. The CDR3 region is CASGYGGTHTQDFCL.

Concerning this clonotype itself: The junction departs from the called germline gene at one end, perhaps through a read error. The gene calls are TRBV7-2 and TRBJ2-5, with D unclear. Germline V gene lookup returns CDR1 SGHTA and CDR2 FQGNSA. The CDR3 runs 14 residues. The CDR3 spells CASSKAESPYNEQF. The CDR3 DNA reads TGTGCCAGCAGCAAGGCAGAGAGCCCCTACAATGAGCAGTTC.

The chain recombines TRBV7-6 with TRBJ2-3; 9 bases are a match to TRBD2. Germline lookup yields CDR1 SGHVS and CDR2 FNYEAQ. This CDR3 spans 14 amino acids. The junction had 13 bases not matched to a gene; V was cut back by 3 bases and J by 15 bases. The CDR3 spells CASSFARSGGRHYF. CDR3 sequence (DNA): TGTGCCAGCAGCTTTGCGAGAAGCGGGGGGAGGCATTATTTT.

This chain uses TRBV20-1 with TRBJ2-7; D is possibly TRBD1 (6 bases). The CDR3 has 12 amino acids. The V and J ends lost 2 bases and 2 bases respectively, with 7 bases between them. Germline V gene lookup returns CDR1 DFQATT and CDR2 SNEGSKA (reference sequence). The CDR3 sequence: CSARRTAYEQYF. CDR3 in DNA: TGCAGTGCTAGACGGACAGCCTACGAGCAGTACTTC.

The chain couples TRBV7-2 to TRBJ2-5; TRBD2 aligns across 10 bases. This CDR3 spans 15 amino acids. Per the germline V gene, CDR1 is SGHTA and CDR2 is FQGNSA. J gave up 11 bases and V 4 bases, and 13 bases lay outside the gene matches. The CDR3 protein is CASSSFSGRTDTQYF. The CDR3 DNA reads as TGTGCCAGCAGCTCGTTTAGCGGGAGGACGGATACGCAGTACTTC.

In the case of this clonotype: Because the CDR3 is missing its conserved closing phenylalanine or tryptophan, this is likely a read error. This chain connects TRBV10-3 to TRBJ2-7; 7 bases map to TRBD1. The CDR3 runs to 14 residues. Per germline, CDR1 ENHRY and CDR2 SYGVKD. V shed 6 bases and J 3 bases; nucleotides not matched to a gene: 8. The CDR3 sequence: CAISDLDRSYEQYI. The CDR3 region has the DNA TGTGCCATCAGCGACCTGGACAGGAGCTACGAGCAGTACATA.

As for this clonotype: Without the conserved terminal phenylalanine or tryptophan, this CDR3 likely stems from a read error. No DNA is shown, since the ends of the CDR3 on it are uncertain; the CDR3 is the one TCRdb lists. The CDR3: CATSRASQQRAQDL. The chain joins TRBV15 to TRBJ2-5; TRBD2, the D gene given by the table, was not confirmed from the DNA. The germline V gene encodes CDR1 LNHNV and CDR2 YYDKDF (reference sequence). The CDR3 is 14 residues long, ends included.

Of note for this clonotype: This likely comes from a read error, as the CDR3 has no conserved phenylalanine or tryptophan at its end. The limits of the CDR3 on the DNA are not certain, so only TCRdb's listed CDR3 is given. The V gene is TRBV7-9, the J gene TRBJ2-5; TRBD2 is taken as the D call from the table, unchecked against the DNA. The CDR3 has 14 amino acids, counting both end residues. Germline V gene lookup returns CDR1 SEHNR and CDR2 FQNEAQ (reference sequence). CDR3 in amino acids: CASSFQRSGETDEL.

The V call is TRBV5-6, the J call TRBJ2-1; D call uncertain. The CDR3 consists of 14 residues. Looked up from germline, CDR1 is SGHDT and CDR2 is YYEEEE. Trimming took 0 bases from V and 4 from J, leaving 8 bases between them. CDR3 residues: CASSLVLIYNEQFF. For the CDR3, the DNA is TGTGCCAGCAGCTTGGTGCTAATATACAATGAGCAGTTCTTC. Full variable domain (rest looked up from reference TRBV5-6 and TRBJ2-1): DAGVTQSPTHLIKTRGQQVTLRCSPKSGHDTVSWYQQALGQGPQFIFQYYEEEERQRGNFPDRFSGHQFPNYSSELNVNALLLGDSALYLCASSLVLIYNEQFFGPGTRLTVL.

The rearrangement joins TRBV7-8 to TRBJ2-1; no reliable D call. V lost 5 bases to trimming and J lost 1 base, with 9 bases between them. Germline V gene lookup returns CDR1 SGHVS and CDR2 FQNEAQ. This CDR3 contains 14 residues. As DNA, the CDR3 is TGTGCCAGCAGCGCAGGAACGTCCTACAATGAGCAGTTCTTC. The encoded protein is CASSAGTSYNEQFF.

Comments on this clonotype: The CDR3 does not close with the conserved phenylalanine or tryptophan, likely indicating a read error. The limits of the CDR3 on the DNA are not certain, so only TCRdb's listed CDR3 is given. This rearrangement joins TRBV19 to TRBJ2-1; the DNA was not compared with TRBD1, the D call given in the table. CDR1 and CDR2 from the germline V gene are LNHDA and SQIVND (reference sequence). The CDR3 extends over 15 residues, inclusive of both ends. The CDR3: CASSITGAGEQFFGP.

The V call is TRBV3-1, the J call TRBJ1-4, with D perhaps TRBD1 (6 bases). CDR3 length: 17 residues. Looked up from germline, CDR1 is LGHDT and CDR2 is YNNKEL (reference sequence). The V end lost 5 bases, the J end lost 4 bases, and 20 bases lay between the germline ends. Here the CDR3 reads CASSEAIGTLVNEKLFF. CDR3 coding DNA: TGTGCCAGCAGCGAAGCAATCGGGACACTTGTTAATGAAAAACTGTTTTTT.

The genes are TRBV19 and TRBJ1-6; D is uncertain. Looked up from germline, CDR1 is LNHDA and CDR2 is SQIVND (reference sequence). V lost 3 bases and J lost 8, with 5 bases in between. This CDR3 has 12 residues. The CDR3 here is CASSISDSPLHF. CDR3 nucleotide sequence: TGTGCCAGTAGTATTAGTGATTCACCCCTCCACTTT. Full variable domain (rest looked up from reference TRBV19 and TRBJ1-6): DGGITQSPKYLFRKEGQNVTLSCEQNLNHDAMYWYRQDPGQGLRLIYYSQIVNDFQKGDIAEGYSVSREKKESFPLTVTSAQKNPTAFYLCASSISDSPLHFGNGTRLTVT.

The V and J genes are TRBV9 and TRBJ2-7; 7 bases are a match to TRBD1. In germline, CDR1 is SGDLS, CDR2 YYNGEE. Trimming removed 2 bases from V and 2 bases from J; junction bases left unmatched: 16. The CDR3 is made up of 18 amino acids. CDR3 in DNA: TGTGCCAGCAGCGTTCGGGGACAGAGCACAGATACGCCCTACGAGCAGTACGTC. It is translated as CASSVRGQSTDTPYEQYV.

The chain has TRBV5-6 and TRBJ2-1, with a possible D match to TRBD2 (5 bases). Germline lookup yields CDR1 SGHDT and CDR2 YYEEEE. The CDR3 is made up of 15 amino acids. The V end was cut by 4 bases, the J end by 2 bases, with 13 bases between. CDR3 DNA sequence: TGTGCCAGCAGCATGGAGAGGGAAACCTACAATGAGCAGTTCTTC. Amino acids: CASSMERETYNEQFF.